The 7 T cell receptor beta chains reported below all come from one sample, sequenced in a study of blood T cell repertoires in COVID-19 (dated by TCRdb to the early 2020s). The library was produced with the immunoSEQ multiplex PCR assay. This immuneACCESS table, as held by TCRdb, lists in-frame sequences with V and J called but not all clones. Of the missing ones, under half trace to an unresolved V gene in checked studies; the others have no known cause. The sample records around 270,000 clones, roughly 90% of which are singletons. The top ten hold 1.5% to 2% of the sample. Sequencing used peripheral blood. The receptors originated from a man aged 25-45 years with active or convalescent COVID-19.

The chain links TRBV6-5 to TRBJ2-7, with D tentatively TRBD1 (6 bases). Germline-derived CDR1 and CDR2 are MNHEY and SVGAGI. Trimming shortened V by 2 bases and J by 3 bases, and 11 bases separated the two germline ends. The CDR3 runs to 14 residues. The CDR3 here is CASSYQGSGYEQYF. The CDR3, as DNA: TGTGCCAGCAGTTACCAGGGGTCTGGCTACGAGCAGTACTTC.

V is TRBV29-1 and J is TRBJ2-7; TRBD1 matches at 10 bases. Germline values: CDR1 SQVTM, CDR2 ANQGSEA. This CDR3 spans 13 amino acids. With V trimmed by 5 bases and J by 3 bases, 4 bases remained unmatched. The CDR3 nucleotides are TGCAGCGTTCGTAGGACAGGGGGCTACGAGCAGTACTTC. This translates into CSVRRTGGYEQYF.

This chain joins TRBV11-2 and TRBJ2-1; TRBD2 matches at 8 bases. The CDR3 consists of 15 residues. Looked up from germline, CDR1 is SGHAT and CDR2 is FQNNGV. V lost 1 base and J lost 8; bases outside the gene matches: 7. CDR3 in amino acids: CASSLVSLAGDEQFF. In DNA form, the CDR3 reads TGTGCCAGCAGCTTAGTTAGCCTAGCGGGCGATGAGCAGTTCTTC.

The V gene is TRBV5-1, the J gene TRBJ2-1; TRBD1 matches at 7 bases. The CDR3 is made up of 20 amino acids. The V gene's germline CDR1 is SGHRS and CDR2 YFSETQ. After removal of 0 bases from V and 5 bases from J, the junction contained 20 bases not matched to a gene. The chain's CDR3 is CASSLVEILRDSARNNEQFF. The CDR3 DNA sequence: TGCGCCAGCAGCTTGGTTGAAATACTACGGGACAGTGCGAGGAACAATGAGCAGTTCTTC.

This clone was seen only once. The rearrangement links TRBV7-6 to TRBJ1-4; D ambiguous. Germline V gene data show CDR1 as SGHVS and CDR2 as FNYEAQ. This CDR3 has 15 residues. V was pared by 1 base and J by 6 bases, with 12 bases between. The chain's CDR3 is CASSLDEQTHEKLFF. CDR3 bases: TGTGCCAGCAGCTTAGATGAACAGACCCATGAAAAACTGTTTTTT. Based on the CDR3 plus reference TRBV7-6 and TRBJ1-4, the full variable domain is GAGVSQSPRYKVTKRGQDVALRCDPISGHVSLYWYRQALGQGPEFLTYFNYEAQQDKSGLPNDRFSAERPEGSISTLTIQRTEQRDSAMYRCASSLDEQTHEKLFFGSGTQLSVL.

The chain employs TRBV11-2 and TRBJ2-7, with 10 bases that match TRBD1. J lost 2 bases, V lost 4 bases, and 8 bases had no gene match. CDR1 SGHAT and CDR2 FQNNGV come from the germline V gene. The CDR3 spans 16 residues. CDR3 nucleotides: TGTGCCAGCAGCTCGCTGCCGGGACAGGGGCCCTACGAGCAGTACTTC. It encodes CASSSLPGQGPYEQYF.

The V call is TRBV20-1, the J call TRBJ1-1; D is undetermined. The CDR3 sequence is 11 residues long. Germline V gene sequence: CDR1 DFQATT, CDR2 SNEGSKA (reference sequence). Trimming pared 5 bases from V and 4 bases from J, leaving 8 bases between. CDR3 loop: CSAASSTEAFF. The DNA of the CDR3 is TGCAGTGCTGCCAGTTCCACTGAAGCTTTCTTT.